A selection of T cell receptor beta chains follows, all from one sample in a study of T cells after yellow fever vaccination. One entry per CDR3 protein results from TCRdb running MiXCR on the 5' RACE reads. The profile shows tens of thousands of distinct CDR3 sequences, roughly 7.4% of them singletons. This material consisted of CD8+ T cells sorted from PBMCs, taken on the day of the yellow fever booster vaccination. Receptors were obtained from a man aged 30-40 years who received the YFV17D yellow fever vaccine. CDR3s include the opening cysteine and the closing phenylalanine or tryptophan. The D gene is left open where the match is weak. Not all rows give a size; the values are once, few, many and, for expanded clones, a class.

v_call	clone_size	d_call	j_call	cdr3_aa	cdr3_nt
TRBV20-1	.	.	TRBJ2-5	CSARAPSVPQETQYF	TGCAGTGCCCGAGCACCTAGCGTACCCCAAGAGACCCAGTACTTC
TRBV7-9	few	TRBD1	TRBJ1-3	CASRGTGSFGNTIYF	TGTGCCAGCCGAGGGACAGGGTCATTTGGAAACACCATATATTTT
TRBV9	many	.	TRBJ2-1	CASSVAGNEQFF	TGTGCCAGCAGCGTAGCCGGGAATGAGCAGTTCTTC
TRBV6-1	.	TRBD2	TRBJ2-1	CASSDRLAGGPHEQFF	TGTGCCAGCAGTGACAGGCTAGCGGGAGGGCCCCATGAGCAGTTCTTC
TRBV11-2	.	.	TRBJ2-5	CASTSAGGAGETQYF	TGTGCCAGCACCTCGGCCGGTGGCGCCGGAGAGACCCAGTACTTC
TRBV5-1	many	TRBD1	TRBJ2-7	CASSTRQGQSIYEQYF	TGCGCCAGCAGCACAAGACAGGGTCAATCAATCTACGAGCAGTACTTC
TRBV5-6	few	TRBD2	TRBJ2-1	CASSEKFGTSLYEQFF	TGTGCCAGCAGCGAGAAGTTCGGGACTAGCTTGTATGAGCAGTTCTTC
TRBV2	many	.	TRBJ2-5	CASSGRYQETQYF	TGTGCCAGCAGTGGACGGTACCAAGAGACCCAGTACTTC
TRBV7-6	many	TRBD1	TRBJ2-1	CASSTAGGVNEQFF	TGTGCCAGCTCCACCGCAGGGGGAGTCAATGAGCAGTTCTTC
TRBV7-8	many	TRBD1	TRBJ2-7	CASSLWDPGTGNYEQYF	TGTGCCAGCAGTCTCTGGGATCCCGGGACAGGGAATTACGAGCAGTACTTC
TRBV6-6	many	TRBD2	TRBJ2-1	CASSSGSGTTINNEQFF	TGTGCCAGCAGTTCAGGATCCGGGACTACGATAAACAATGAGCAGTTCTTC
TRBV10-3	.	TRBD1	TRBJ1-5	CAISEDRAWQPQHF	TGTGCCATCAGTGAAGACAGGGCCTGGCAGCCCCAGCATTTT
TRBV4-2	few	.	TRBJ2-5	CASSSLPGQETQYF	TGTGCCAGCAGCTCACTCCCAGGACAAGAGACCCAGTACTTC